The 17 T cell receptor beta chains listed next were all sequenced from one sample in a study of T cells in Graves' hyperthyroidism and ophthalmopathy. Regions amplified from RNA transcripts were the TCR beta CDR3 regions. First-round RT-PCR of the TCR CDR3 relied on the HTBI primer set. TCRdb re-analysed the multiplex PCR reads in MiXCR, keeping a single row per CDR3 protein. The sample records 200,000 to 250,000 distinct CDR3 sequences, 17% being singletons. Sequences were obtained from blood. The receptors were sampled from a man aged 50 to 60 with Graves' hyperthyroidism.

The chain carries TRBV4-2 and TRBJ1-2, with 10 bases aligning to TRBD1. Germline CDR1 is LGHNA and CDR2 is YNFKEQ. Trimming cost V 10 bases and J 8 bases; bases outside gene matches: 13. The CDR3 length is 14 residues. Written as DNA, the CDR3 is TGTGCCACCCTCGTTCGCGGGACAGGGGTAGGCTACACCTTC. Its translation: CATLVRGTGVGYTF.

Many counts were recorded for this clonotype. The chain has TRBV5-1 and TRBJ2-3; D gene ambiguous. Germline V gene data show CDR1 as SGHRS and CDR2 as YFSETQ. The V end lost 2 bases, the J end lost 3 bases, and 4 bases lay between the germline ends. This CDR3 is built from 12 residues. CDR3 residues: CASSFGTDTQYF. CDR3 nucleotides: TGCGCCAGCAGCTTTGGGACAGATACGCAGTATTTT.

The genes are TRBV28 and TRBJ2-7; D gene ambiguous. Per the germline V gene, CDR1 is MDHEN and CDR2 is SYDVKM. CDR3 size: 11 residues. V was cut by 5 bases and J by 2 bases, with 4 bases left in between. The CDR3 nucleotides read TGTGCCAGCAGTCCCACCTACGAGCAGTACTTC. Translation gives CASSPTYEQYF.

In the case of this clonotype: Since a much larger clone is just one base distant, this may be a read error. J is TRBJ2-7 and V is TRBV10-3; D remains unclear. Germline CDR1 ENHRY, CDR2 SYGVKD. The CDR3 length is 14 residues. Trimming removed 3 bases from V and 1 base from J, with 10 bases in between. The CDR3 region is CAISDSIKSYEQYF. The DNA of the CDR3 is TGTGCCATCAGTGACTCTATCAAATCCTACGAGCAGTACTTC.

This clonotype was counted ten times or more. The chain carries TRBV20-1 and TRBJ2-3; D call uncertain. The CDR3 is 13 amino acids. The germline CDR1 and CDR2 sequences are DFQATT and SNEGSKA (reference sequence). With 5 bases removed from V and 1 base from J, the gap between germline ends came to 10 bases. The CDR3 region has the DNA TGCAGTGCTCCACAGTGGGGCACAGATACGCAGTATTTT. Protein sequence: CSAPQWGTDTQYF.

A word on this clonotype: Likely a read error: the CDR3 ends without its conserved phenylalanine or tryptophan. The chain combines TRBV18 with TRBJ2-1; 7 nucleotides match TRBD1. Trimming at V came to 2 bases and at J to 0 bases, leaving 1 base not matched to a gene. This CDR3 comprises 15 residues. Per the germline V gene, CDR1 is KGHSH and CDR2 is LQKENI. The CDR3 is CASSPRGLSYNEQFS. The CDR3 coding sequence is TGTGCCAGCTCACCAAGGGGGCTCTCCTACAATGAGCAGTTCTCC.

This clonotype was picked up many times. The chain has TRBV12-3 or TRBV12-4 and TRBJ2-3; D may be TRBD1 (6 bases). The CDR3 is 17 residues long. The ends were cut back, 1 base at V and 2 bases at J, with 16 bases in the middle. This CDR3 is CASSLEGVYHSTDTQYF. CDR3 DNA: TGTGCCAGCAGTTTAGAGGGGGTCTACCACTCCACAGATACGCAGTATTTT.

The chain combines TRBV12-3 or TRBV12-4 with TRBJ1-1; D is unclear. With 5 bases removed from V and 0 bases from J, the gap between germline ends came to 10 bases. There are 14 residues in the CDR3. This CDR3 reads CASSPRVVNTEAFF. CDR3 in DNA: TGTGCCAGCAGTCCCCGGGTCGTGAACACTGAAGCTTTCTTT.

This clonotype was seen ten or more times. V and J are TRBV15 and TRBJ2-1, with no clear D. Germline loops: CDR1 LNHNV, CDR2 YYDKDF (reference sequence). The CDR3 length is 14 residues. Trimming removed 0 bases at V and 8 bases at J, with 11 bases between. The chain's CDR3 is CATSRDRVGYEQFF. Written as DNA, the CDR3 is TGTGCCACCAGCAGAGATCGGGTAGGGTATGAGCAGTTCTTC. Combining the CDR3 with reference TRBV15 and TRBJ2-1 gives the whole variable domain DAMVIQNPRYQVTQFGKPVTLSCSQTLNHNVMYWYQQKSSQAPKLLFHYYDKDFNNEADTPDNFQSRRPNTSFCFLDIRSPGLGDTAMYLCATSRDRVGYEQFFGPGTRLTVL.

J is TRBJ2-7 and V is TRBV29-1; tentatively, D is TRBD1 (7 bases). The CDR3 has 12 residues. Trimming left V 4 bases short and J 7 bases short, with 14 bases between. Per germline, CDR1 SQVTM and CDR2 ANQGSEA. CDR3 coding DNA: TGCAGCGTTGGCGACAGGGCGGGGGAGCAGTACTTC. Its translation: CSVGDRAGEQYF.

This clonotype has at least ten counts. The V and J genes are TRBV12-5 and TRBJ2-5; D unclear. The CDR3 contains 14 residues. CDR1 is LGHNT and CDR2 is FRNRAP in the germline V gene. V dropped 4 bases and J dropped 2 bases, with 11 bases sitting between them. CDR3 DNA sequence: TGTGCTAGTGGTTCACGACCTCTTCAAGAGACCCAGTACTTC. Translated, it gives CASGSRPLQETQYF.

This clonotype has ten or more counts. J is TRBJ2-2 and V is TRBV5-1; 10 positions match TRBD2. The J segment lost 2 bases and the V segment lost 1 base, leaving 11 bases of the junction unmatched. In germline, CDR1 is SGHRS, CDR2 YFSETQ. CDR3 length: 19 amino acids. The CDR3 region is CASSLSLRLAGANTGELFF. CDR3 bases: TGCGCCAGCAGCTTGAGTCTGAGGCTAGCGGGAGCTAACACCGGGGAGCTGTTTTTT.

The V and J genes are TRBV7-9 and TRBJ2-4; D is possibly TRBD1 or TRBD2 (5 bases each). CDR3 length equals 16 residues. Germline lookup yields CDR1 SEHNR and CDR2 FQNEAQ (reference sequence). V was shortened by 1 base and J by 1 base, with 11 bases between the two germline ends. The chain's CDR3 is CASSLGGVRAKNIQYF. CDR3 DNA sequence: TGTGCCAGCAGCTTAGGAGGGGTTAGGGCCAAAAACATTCAGTACTTC.

The V gene is TRBV6-2 or TRBV6-3, the J gene TRBJ1-5; D remains ambiguous. V was shortened by 2 bases and J by 6 bases, with 11 bases between the two germline ends. There are 14 residues in the CDR3. Germline-derived CDR1 and CDR2 are MNHEY and SVGEGT. The CDR3 coding sequence is TGTGCCAGCAGTTACCATTCGGAGGGTCAGCCCCAGCATTTT. This translates into CASSYHSEGQPQHF.

The chain is built from TRBV27 and TRBJ1-2; possible D gene TRBD1, 5 bases. The germline V gene has CDR1 MNHEY and CDR2 SMNVEV (reference sequence). CDR3 length: 14 amino acids. Between the trimmed V and J ends, which lost 4 bases and 7 bases, there was a span of 16 bases. The CDR3 here is CASSSIGGYSGYTF. CDR3 in DNA: TGTGCCAGCAGTTCTATTGGGGGGTATAGTGGCTACACCTTC.

Ten or more counts support this clonotype. The chain has TRBV20-1 and TRBJ2-7, with 11 bases fitting TRBD2. This CDR3 is built from 16 residues. With V trimmed by 3 bases and J by 0 bases, 7 bases remained unmatched. Looked up from germline, CDR1 is DFQATT and CDR2 is SNEGSKA (reference sequence). In nucleotides, the CDR3 is TGCAGTGCTAGTGGGGTAGCGGGAGGGGTCTCCTACGAGCAGTACTTC. Translation gives CSASGVAGGVSYEQYF.

V gene TRBV9 combines with J gene TRBJ2-1; 8 bases align to TRBD2. The CDR3 is 15 amino acids. The trim removed 4 bases at V and 0 bases at J, leaving 3 bases unmatched. From germline, CDR1 is SGDLS and CDR2 YYNGEE. The CDR3: CASSRGGDSYNEQFF. CDR3 DNA: TGTGCCAGCAGCCGGGGGGGGGACTCCTACAATGAGCAGTTCTTC.